This TCR beta chain was captured in a study of molecular identifiers for immune sequencing clone quantification. Deletions cut 0 bases from V and 3 bases from J, with 10 bases between. Germline V gene sequence: CDR1 SGHDT, CDR2 YYEEEE. The CDR3 extends over 15 amino acids. Libraries of bulk TCR were made by previously described methods (with listed TCR primers). TCRdb used MiXCR to reprocess the PCR reads, holding one entry per CDR3 protein. Among about 510,000 distinct CDR3 sequences listed, about 25% were seen once. Many counts were recorded for this clonotype. V and J are TRBV5-6 and TRBJ1-5; no reliable D call. The sequenced sample was naive CD8+ T cells from blood, with Jurkat cell RNA spiked in. Subset here: FACS-sorted CD8+CD4-CCR7+CD45RA+ naive T cells. This sequence was found in a human donor in good health. Some libraries in this study had Jurkat cell RNA spiked in. CDR3 loop: CASSLGIQDNQPQHF. The CDR3 bases are TGTGCCAGCAGCTTGGGTATCCAGGACAATCAGCCCCAGCATTTT.